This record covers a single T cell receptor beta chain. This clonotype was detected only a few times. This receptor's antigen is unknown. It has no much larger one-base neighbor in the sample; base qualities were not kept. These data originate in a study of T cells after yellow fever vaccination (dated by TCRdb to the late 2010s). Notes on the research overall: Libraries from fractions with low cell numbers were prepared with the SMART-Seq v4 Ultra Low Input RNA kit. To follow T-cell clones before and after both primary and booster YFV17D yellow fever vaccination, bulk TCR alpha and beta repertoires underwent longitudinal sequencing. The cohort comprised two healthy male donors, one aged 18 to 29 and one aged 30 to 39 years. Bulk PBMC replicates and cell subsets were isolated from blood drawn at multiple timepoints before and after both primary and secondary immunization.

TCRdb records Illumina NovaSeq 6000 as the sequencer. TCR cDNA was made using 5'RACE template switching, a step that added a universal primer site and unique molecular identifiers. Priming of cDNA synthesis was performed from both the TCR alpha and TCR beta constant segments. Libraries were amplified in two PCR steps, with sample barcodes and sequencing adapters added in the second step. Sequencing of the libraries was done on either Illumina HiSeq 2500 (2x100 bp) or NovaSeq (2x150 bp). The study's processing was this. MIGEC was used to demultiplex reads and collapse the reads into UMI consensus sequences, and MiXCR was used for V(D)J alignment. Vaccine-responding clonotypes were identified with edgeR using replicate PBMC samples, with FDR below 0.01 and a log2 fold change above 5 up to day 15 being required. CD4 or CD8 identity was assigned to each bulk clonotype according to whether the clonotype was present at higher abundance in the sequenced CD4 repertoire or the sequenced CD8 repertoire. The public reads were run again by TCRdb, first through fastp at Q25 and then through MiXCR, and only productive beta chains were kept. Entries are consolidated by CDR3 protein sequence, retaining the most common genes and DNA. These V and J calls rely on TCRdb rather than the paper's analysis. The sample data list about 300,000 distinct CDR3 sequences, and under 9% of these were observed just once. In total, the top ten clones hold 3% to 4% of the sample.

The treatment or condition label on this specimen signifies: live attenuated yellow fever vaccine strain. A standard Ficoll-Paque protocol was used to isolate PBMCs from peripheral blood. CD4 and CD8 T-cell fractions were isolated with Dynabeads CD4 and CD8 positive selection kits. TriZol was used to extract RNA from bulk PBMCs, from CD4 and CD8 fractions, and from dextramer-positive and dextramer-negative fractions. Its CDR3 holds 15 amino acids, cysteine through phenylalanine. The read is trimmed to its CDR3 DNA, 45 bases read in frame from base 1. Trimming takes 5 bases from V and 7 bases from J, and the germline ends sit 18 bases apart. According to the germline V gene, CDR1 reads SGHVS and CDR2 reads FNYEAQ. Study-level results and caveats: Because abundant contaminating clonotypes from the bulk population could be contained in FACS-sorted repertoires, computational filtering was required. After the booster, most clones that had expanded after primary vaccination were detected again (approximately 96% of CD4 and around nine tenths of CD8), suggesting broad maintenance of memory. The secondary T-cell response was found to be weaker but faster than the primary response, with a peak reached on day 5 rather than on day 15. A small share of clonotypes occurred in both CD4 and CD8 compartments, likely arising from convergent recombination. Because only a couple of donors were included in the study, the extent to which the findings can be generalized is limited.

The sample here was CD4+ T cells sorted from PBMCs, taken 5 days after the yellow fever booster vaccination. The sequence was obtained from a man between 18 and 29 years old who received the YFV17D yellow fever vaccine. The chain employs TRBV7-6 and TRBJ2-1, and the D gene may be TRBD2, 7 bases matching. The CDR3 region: CASSVGGPPGNEQFF. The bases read TGTGCCAGCAGCGTGGGGGGGCCCCCTGGAAATGAGCAGTTCTTC.